A single sample gave rise to the 12 T cell receptor beta chains below, sequenced in a study of identical twins. In TCRdb, the 5' RACE reads were re-called with MiXCR into one record per CDR3 protein. The data contain more than 1.5 million distinct CDR3 sequences, about 32% of them seen just once; the ten biggest clones take up over 0.25%. The specimen sequenced was cord blood. All receptors come from a newborn girl in good health.

The CDR3 DNA reads as TGTGCCAGCGAGAAGGGGGTCTGGGGCACTGAAGCTTTCTTT. Translated, it gives CASEKGVWGTEAFF. The gene calls are TRBV28 and TRBJ1-1; a weak D match, TRBD1 (6 bases). This CDR3 has 14 residues. V was trimmed by 8 bases and J by 4 bases, leaving 17 bases between them. CDR1 and CDR2 from the germline V gene are MDHEN and SYDVKM.

The rearrangement links TRBV2 to TRBJ1-5; D remains unclear. CDR3 length: 20 residues. V lost 5 bases, J lost 0 bases, and 26 bases lay in between. Looked up from germline, CDR1 is SNHLY and CDR2 is FYNNEI. CDR3 sequence (DNA): TGTGCCAGCAGTCCAAGCTTTCCGGGCCAAGGAGGCTATAGCAATCAGCCCCAGCATTTT. It encodes CASSPSFPGQGGYSNQPQHF.

A few counts support this clonotype. The V and J genes are TRBV11-2 and TRBJ2-3; possibly TRBD1 for D (6 bases). V was trimmed by 5 bases and J by 5 bases, leaving 11 bases between them. CDR1 and CDR2 from the germline V gene are SGHAT and FQNNGV. The CDR3 is 13 amino acids. CDR3 residues: CASSPGTQDTQYF. CDR3 sequence (DNA): TGTGCCAGCAGCCCCGGGACACAAGATACGCAGTATTTT.

This chain connects TRBV19 to TRBJ1-5; TRBD1 might be the D (5 bases). Trimming removed 7 bases from V and 2 bases from J, with 12 bases in between. Per the germline V gene, CDR1 is LNHDA and CDR2 is SQIVND (reference sequence). The CDR3 has 14 residues. The CDR3 DNA sequence: TGTGCCAGTATCCAGGGATACGGCAATCAGCCCCAGCATTTT. It yields the protein CASIQGYGNQPQHF.

This clonotype came up once. V is TRBV27 and J is TRBJ1-2; D unresolved. The CDR3 extends over 15 amino acids. Germline lookup yields CDR1 MNHEY and CDR2 SMNVEV (reference sequence). V gave up 4 bases and J gave up 4 bases, with 16 bases separating them. The CDR3 sequence: CASSSGRQLGYGYTF. The CDR3 nucleotides are TGTGCCAGCAGTTCCGGGAGACAATTGGGCTATGGCTACACCTTC.

The V call is TRBV7-9, the J call TRBJ1-4; D is possibly TRBD1 (5 bases). Trimming cost V 0 bases and J 4 bases, with 9 bases left between them. CDR3 length equals 15 residues. CDR1 is SEHNR and CDR2 is FQNEAQ in the germline V gene (reference sequence). The DNA for the CDR3 is TGTGCCAGCAGCTTAGCCCTCGACAGTAATGAAAAACTGTTTTTT. This encodes CASSLALDSNEKLFF. Full variable domain (remainder filled in from reference TRBV7-9 and TRBJ1-4): DTGVSQNPRHKITKRGQNVTFRCDPISEHNRLYWYRQTLGQGPEFLTYFQNEAQLEKSRLLSDRFSAERPKGSFSTLEIQRTEQGDSAMYLCASSLALDSNEKLFFGSGTQLSVL.

The chain uses TRBV20-1 and TRBJ1-5; D is uncertain. The CDR3 spans 12 residues. V lost 3 bases and J lost 3, with 6 bases in between. CDR1 is DFQATT and CDR2 is SNEGSKA in the germline V gene (reference sequence). The CDR3 sequence is CSARTNNQPQHF. The DNA for the CDR3 is TGCAGTGCTAGGACAAACAATCAGCCCCAGCATTTT.

This clonotype has at least ten counts. This rearrangement joins TRBV20-1 to TRBJ2-1; unclear D gene. The ends were cut back, 5 bases at V and 4 bases at J, with 6 bases in the middle. Looked up from germline, CDR1 is DFQATT and CDR2 is SNEGSKA (reference sequence). The length of the CDR3 is 11 residues. As DNA, the CDR3 is TGCAGTGCTCCTCGTTACAATGAGCAGTTCTTC. This sequence encodes CSAPRYNEQFF.

This clonotype has only a few counts. This chain links TRBV20-1 with TRBJ2-1; D is uncertain. Germline CDR1 DFQATT, CDR2 SNEGSKA (reference sequence). V shed 2 bases and J shed 14 bases, with 13 bases lying between them. The CDR3 is 11 residues long. The CDR3, as DNA: TGCAGTGCTAGAACCTTTGTGGGGAAGTTCTTC. Encoded protein: CSARTFVGKFF.

The chain carries TRBV5-1 and TRBJ2-1; D unresolved. CDR1 is SGHRS and CDR2 is YFSETQ in the germline V gene. CDR3 size: 16 residues. V shed 0 bases and J shed 0 bases, with 10 bases lying between them. CDR3 bases: TGCGCCAGCAGCTTGGGACACCTTAGCTCCTACAATGAGCAGTTCTTC. Residues: CASSLGHLSSYNEQFF.

The chain couples TRBV4-2 to TRBJ1-2, with 10 nucleotides matching TRBD1. Germline CDR1 LGHNA, CDR2 YNFKEQ. V dropped 0 bases and J dropped 5; count of bases not matched to a gene: 6. The CDR3 loop spans 16 amino acids. This chain's CDR3 is CASSQDLTGGSYGYTF. CDR3 DNA sequence: TGTGCCAGCAGCCAAGATCTGACAGGGGGCTCTTATGGCTACACCTTC.

This clonotype was seen only a few times. V gene TRBV5-1 combines with J gene TRBJ1-2; 8 bases fit TRBD1. The length of the CDR3 is 14 residues. Per the germline V gene, CDR1 is SGHRS and CDR2 is YFSETQ. V was clipped by 7 bases and J by 5 bases; unmatched bases: 10. For the CDR3, the DNA is TGCGCCAGCGCGGCAGGGGGCGTGGAGTATGGCTACACCTTC. Amino acids: CASAAGGVEYGYTF. Filled out from reference TRBV5-1 and TRBJ1-2, the complete variable domain reads KAGVTQTPRYLIKTRGQQVTLSCSPISGHRSVSWYQQTPGQGLQFLFEYFSETQRNKGNFPGRFSGRQFSNSRSEMNVSTLELGDSALYLCASAAGGVEYGYTFGSGTRLTVV.